These 3 T cell receptor beta chains share one sample of origin, sequenced in a study of T cells in Graves' hyperthyroidism and ophthalmopathy. RNA transcripts provided the source from which TCR beta CDR3 regions were amplified. An initial round of RT-PCR targeting the TCR CDR3 relied on the HTBI primer set. TCRdb reprocessed the multiplex PCR reads via MiXCR and lists one record per CDR3 protein. The table records some 740,000 distinct CDR3 sequences, 12% to 15% of them present only once. Sequences were obtained from blood. The receptor set was obtained from a woman aged 18-30 years with Graves' hyperthyroidism.

This clonotype was detected ten times or more. This rearrangement joins TRBV2 to TRBJ2-7, with 8 bases that match TRBD1. Per the germline V gene, CDR1 is SNHLY and CDR2 is FYNNEI. With V trimmed by 4 bases and J by 6 bases, 5 bases remained unmatched. There are 13 residues in the CDR3. The CDR3, as DNA: TGTGCCAGCAGTGGACAGACAGGGGCCGAGCAGTACTTC. It translates to CASSGQTGAEQYF.

This clonotype came up once. A much larger clone sits a single nucleotide away, making a read error possible. The chain has TRBV6-2 or TRBV6-3 and TRBJ2-7; weak D call: TRBD1 (5 bases). Trimming pared 4 bases from V and 3 bases from J, leaving 16 bases between. The CDR3 spans 15 residues. CDR1 is MNHEY and CDR2 is SVGEGT in the germline V gene. Here the CDR3 reads CASSWGSGSLYEQYF. CDR3 sequence (DNA): TGTGCCAGCAGTTGGGGCAGTGGGTCGCTCTACGAGCAGTACTTC.

This clonotype was counted ten times or more. The chain combines TRBV7-3 with TRBJ1-1; no definite D call. The V gene's germline CDR1 is SGHTA and CDR2 FQGTGA. V lost 6 bases and J 4 bases, leaving 15 bases between the germline ends. This CDR3 contains 14 residues. This CDR3 reads CASSPEGRLTEAFF. Here the CDR3 DNA reads TGTGCCAGCAGTCCCGAGGGCAGGCTCACTGAAGCTTTCTTT. Drawing the rest from reference TRBV7-3 and TRBJ1-1, the complete variable domain is GAGVSQTPSNKVTEKGKYVELRCDPISGHTALYWYRQSLGQGPEFLIYFQGTGAADDSGLPNDRFFAVRPEGSVSTLKIQRTERGDSAVYLCASSPEGRLTEAFFGQGTRLTVV.